These T cell receptor beta chains were read from a single sample in a study of cytomegalovirus exposure and HLA in healthy donors. Clones were sequenced by immunoSEQ multiplex PCR, and TCRdb holds only the in-frame ones, with some missing. Of more than 85,000 clones in the sample, 75% are singletons; the top ten hold roughly an eighth. The sample taken for sequencing was PBMCs. These receptors were taken from a male donor in good health and CMV-seropositive. Each CDR3 is given with its conserved first and last residue. D genes are given only for firm matches. A row's size may be missing; if present it is once, few, many or a size class.

D	size	V	J	length	CDR3	DNA
-	-	TRBV6-1	TRBJ1-1	12	CASSDWGLEAFF	TGTGCCAGCAGTGATTGGGGCCTTGAAGCTTTCTTT
-	-	TRBV27	TRBJ1-2	13	CASSRGQTYGYTF	TGTGCCAGCAGTAGAGGACAGACCTATGGCTACACCTTC
-	few	TRBV7-3	TRBJ2-3	13	CASSLNPGDTQYF	TGTGCCAGCAGCTTAAACCCCGGGGATACGCAGTATTTT
-	-	TRBV5-4	TRBJ1-2	13	CASSSEGLYGYTF	TGTGCCAGCAGCTCTGAGGGTCTCTATGGCTACACCTTC
-	-	TRBV4-2	TRBJ2-1	16	CASSQGLGIDYNEQFF	TGTGCCAGCAGCCAAGGGCTAGGTATCGATTACAATGAGCAGTTCTTC
-	-	TRBV11-2	TRBJ1-6	15	CASSLAGKRDSPLHF	TGTGCCAGCAGCTTAGCGGGGAAACGGGATTCACCCCTCCACTTT
TRBD1	-	TRBV2	TRBJ1-5	14	CASSVDRGDQPQHF	TGTGCCAGCAGTGTGGACAGGGGTGATCAGCCCCAGCATTTT
-	-	TRBV27	TRBJ2-3	14	CASSSHVGTDTQYF	TGTGCCAGCAGTTCACACGTCGGGACAGATACGCAGTATTTT
TRBD1	-	TRBV5-4	TRBJ2-7	12	CASSLDRGEQYF	TGTGCCAGCAGCTTGGACAGGGGGGAGCAGTACTTC
-	-	TRBV9	TRBJ1-6	18	CASSVEEGGRNYNSPLHF	TGTGCCAGCAGCGTAGAGGAGGGAGGGCGGAATTATAATTCACCCCTCCACTTT
TRBD1	few	TRBV4-3	TRBJ1-1	15	CASSPGAGGHTEAFF	TGCGCCAGCAGCCCCGGGGCAGGGGGTCACACTGAAGCTTTCTTT
-	-	TRBV5-4	TRBJ2-2	15	CASSLRSGGTGELFF	TGTGCCAGCAGCTTAAGGTCAGGTGGTACCGGGGAGCTGTTTTTT
TRBD1	-	TRBV11-2	TRBJ2-7	16	CASSSRRGNLSYEQYF	TGTGCCAGCAGCTCACGCAGGGGGAATCTCTCCTACGAGCAGTACTTC
TRBD2	few	TRBV6-5	TRBJ2-5	14	CASRSRGGKETQYF	TGTGCCAGCAGATCCCGGGGGGGAAAGGAGACCCAGTACTTC
-	-	TRBV13	TRBJ2-4	12	CASSREMGQQYF	TGTGCCAGCAGCCGAGAGATGGGGCAGCAGTACTTC
TRBD1	-	TRBV27	TRBJ1-5	15	CASSPSGQGNQPQHF	TGTGCCAGCAGTCCCTCAGGACAGGGGAATCAGCCCCAGCATTTT
-	few	TRBV11-2	TRBJ2-7	16	CASSSLAVGQPYEQYF	TGTGCCAGCAGCTCCTTAGCGGTGGGACAGCCCTACGAGCAGTACTTC
-	-	TRBV10-1	TRBJ1-1	13	CASSETGITEAFF	TGCGCCAGCAGTGAAACAGGGATCACTGAAGCTTTCTTT
-	once	TRBV5-1	TRBJ2-1	12	CASSPTLREQFF	TGCGCCAGCAGCCCCACTCTCCGGGAGCAGTTCTTC
TRBD2	-	TRBV30	TRBJ2-7	14	CAWGLGLAGAEQYF	TGTGCCTGGGGTCTCGGACTAGCGGGGGCCGAGCAGTACTTC
TRBD2	-	TRBV11-2	TRBJ2-2	17	CASSSVEGEGKTGELFF	TGTGCCAGCAGCTCCGTGGAAGGGGAGGGAAAAACCGGGGAGCTGTTTTTT
-	few	TRBV7-8	TRBJ2-5	12	CASLRVAETQYF	TGTGCCAGCCTCAGGGTGGCAGAGACCCAGTACTTC
-	-	TRBV7-2	TRBJ2-3	11	CASSERNTQYF	TGTGCCAGCAGCGAGAGGAATACGCAGTATTTT
-	-	TRBV7-2	TRBJ2-7	14	CASTPGLASYEQYF	TGTGCCAGCACCCCAGGGCTAGCGTCTTACGAGCAGTACTTC
-	few	TRBV21-1	TRBJ1-1	13	CASPKEENTEAFF	TGTGCCAGCCCCAAGGAGGAGAACACTGAAGCTTTCTTT
-	-	TRBV7-9	TRBJ1-1	13	CASSPGENTEAFF	TGTGCCAGCAGCCCCGGGGAGAACACTGAAGCTTTCTTT
-	few	TRBV9	TRBJ1-2	12	CASSVTGYGYTF	TGTGCCAGCAGCGTGACAGGTTACGGCTACACCTTC
-	-	TRBV7-2	TRBJ2-5	14	CASSSRRTTETQYF	TGTGCCAGCAGCTCAAGACGGACTACGGAGACCCAGTACTTC
TRBD1	-	TRBV19	TRBJ1-1	14	CASSTPGGFTEAFF	TGTGCCAGTAGTACCCCAGGGGGCTTCACTGAAGCTTTCTTT
-	-	TRBV4-1	TRBJ1-3	15	CASSPLGLSGNTIYF	TGCGCCAGCAGCCCGCTGGGCCTTTCTGGAAACACCATATATTTT